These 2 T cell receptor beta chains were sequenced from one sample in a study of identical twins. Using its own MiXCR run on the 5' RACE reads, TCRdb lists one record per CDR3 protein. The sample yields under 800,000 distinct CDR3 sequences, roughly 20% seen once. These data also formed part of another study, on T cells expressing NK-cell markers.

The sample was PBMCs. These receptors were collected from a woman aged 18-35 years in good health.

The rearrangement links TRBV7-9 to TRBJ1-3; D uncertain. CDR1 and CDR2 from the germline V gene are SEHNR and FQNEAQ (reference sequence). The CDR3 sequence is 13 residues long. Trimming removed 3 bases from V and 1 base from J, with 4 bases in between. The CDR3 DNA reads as TGTGCCAGCAGCTTCTGGTCTGGAAACACCATATATTTT. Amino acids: CASSFWSGNTIYF.

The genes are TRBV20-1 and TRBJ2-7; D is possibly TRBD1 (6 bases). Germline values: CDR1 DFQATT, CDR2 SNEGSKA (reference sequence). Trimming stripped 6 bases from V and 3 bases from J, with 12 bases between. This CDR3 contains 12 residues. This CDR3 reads CSAAQGYYEQYF. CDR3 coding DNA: TGCAGTGCCGCACAGGGTTACTACGAGCAGTACTTC.